Listed here are 30 T cell receptor beta chains from one sample, sequenced in a study of T cell responses to AZD1222 COVID-19 vaccine. Using immunoSEQ multiplex PCR, the repertoire was profiled, and TCRdb retains in-frame clones only, with some absent. The sample lists 80,000 to 100,000 clones, approximately 86% seen once, with about 6% in the top ten. The starting material was peripheral blood, obtained on day 0 of AZD1222 vaccination. The receptors derive from an adult in good health.

As DNA, the CDR3 is TGTGCCAGCATGCCGGGACAGGGAAGTATTGAGCAGTTCTTC. It codes for CASMPGQGSIEQFF. V usage is TRBV7-3 and J usage is TRBJ2-1; 9 nucleotides line up with TRBD1. Germline trimming cut 7 bases from V and 9 bases from J; bases unmatched to any gene: 10. The CDR3 runs to 14 residues. Germline V gene sequence: CDR1 SGHTA, CDR2 FQGTGA.

CDR3: CATSRVVLTSSGNTIYF. In DNA form, the CDR3 reads TGTGCCACCAGCAGAGTCGTTCTGACTAGCTCTGGAAACACCATATATTTT. V usage is TRBV15 and J usage is TRBJ1-3; no clear D gene. The germline V gene has CDR1 LNHNV and CDR2 YYDKDF (reference sequence). V shed 1 base and J shed 0 bases, with 13 bases lying between them. The CDR3 is 17 amino acids.

This clone appeared a single time. V gene TRBV19 combines with J gene TRBJ1-2, with D unclear. The CDR3 covers 15 residues. The ends were cut back, 7 bases at V and 2 bases at J, with 17 bases in the middle. Germline V gene lookup returns CDR1 LNHDA and CDR2 SQIVND (reference sequence). CDR3 protein: CASTGGRSANYGYTF. As DNA, the CDR3 is TGTGCCAGTACAGGAGGTCGATCGGCAAACTATGGCTACACCTTC.

The CDR3 DNA reads TGTGCCTGGAGCGTGGGACAGCAAGAGACCCAGTACTTC. Amino acids: CAWSVGQQETQYF. The chain combines TRBV30 with TRBJ2-5; 7 bases match TRBD1. V was pared by 3 bases and J by 2 bases, with 3 bases of the junction left unmatched. The CDR3 sequence is 13 residues long. The germline V gene encodes CDR1 GTSNPN and CDR2 SVGIG (reference sequence).

The V call is TRBV4-1, the J call TRBJ1-2; D remains ambiguous. Looked up from germline, CDR1 is MGHRA and CDR2 is YSYEKL. This CDR3 has 15 amino acids. V was cut by 0 bases and J by 6 bases, with 14 bases left in between. For the CDR3, the DNA is TGCGCCAGCAGCCAAGAGCAGTCCCGGCGGGATGGCTACACCTTC. Encoded protein: CASSQEQSRRDGYTF.

The rearrangement uses TRBV24-1 and TRBJ2-3; 7 nucleotides match TRBD2. The V and J ends lost 4 bases and 11 bases, in that order; junction bases with no gene match: 8. CDR1 KGHDR and CDR2 SFDVKD come from the germline V gene. The CDR3 has 13 amino acids. CDR3 protein: CATSDSTSRGQYF. CDR3 nucleotides: TGTGCCACCAGTGACTCGACTAGCCGGGGGCAGTATTTT.

The sample holds one count of this clone. The chain uses TRBV7-8 and TRBJ2-1, with 12 bases identical to TRBD2. The CDR3 runs 16 residues. Germline V gene sequence: CDR1 SGHVS, CDR2 FQNEAQ. With 5 bases clipped from V and 4 bases from J, the junction kept 6 bases outside the gene matches. The CDR3 region is CASSRTGTSGYNEQFF. CDR3 DNA sequence: TGTGCCAGCAGCCGAACCGGGACTAGCGGGTACAATGAGCAGTTCTTC. Together with reference TRBV7-8 and TRBJ2-1, the CDR3 gives the full variable domain: GAGVSQSPRYKVAKRGQDVALRCDPISGHVSLFWYQQALGQGPEFLTYFQNEAQLDKSGLPSDRFFAERPEGSVSTLKIQRTQQEDSAVYLCASSRTGTSGYNEQFFGPGTRLTVL.

This clone has a single count. This rearrangement joins TRBV5-1 to TRBJ2-7; 9 bases are a match to TRBD2. Germline V gives CDR1 SGHRS, CDR2 YFSETQ. Germline trimming cut 1 base from V and 0 bases from J; bases unmatched to any gene: 8. The length of the CDR3 is 17 residues. The CDR3 region has the DNA TGCGCCAGCAGCTTGACGCCTAGCGGGACTTCCTCCTACGAGCAGTACTTC. Residues: CASSLTPSGTSSYEQYF.

The chain couples TRBV29-1 to TRBJ1-1; D is unresolved. Germline CDR1 SQVTM, CDR2 ANQGSEA. The CDR3 contains 12 residues. V lost 4 bases and J 1 base, leaving 7 bases between the germline ends. This chain's CDR3 is CSVVTQNTEAFF. CDR3 nucleotides: TGCAGCGTTGTCACTCAGAACACTGAAGCTTTCTTT.

J is TRBJ1-2 and V is TRBV9; D perhaps matches TRBD1 (5 bases). Trimming removed 0 bases from V and 8 bases from J, with 20 bases in between. The CDR3 runs 16 residues. Per the germline V gene, CDR1 is SGDLS and CDR2 is YYNGEE. The CDR3 protein is CASSVEGGVTQGGYTF. CDR3 nucleotide sequence: TGTGCCAGCAGCGTAGAGGGAGGGGTCACCCAAGGAGGCTACACCTTC.

J is TRBJ2-7 and V is TRBV11-1; TRBD1 matches 9 bases. Trimming removed 6 bases from V and 4 bases from J; junction bases left unmatched: 10. Germline lookup yields CDR1 SGHAT and CDR2 FQDESV (reference sequence). The CDR3 extends over 15 amino acids. The CDR3 reads CASRRQQGAGYEQYF. For the CDR3, the DNA is TGTGCCAGCAGACGTCAACAGGGGGCTGGGTACGAGCAGTACTTC.

This chain links TRBV6-6 with TRBJ2-7; 12 bases align to TRBD1. Germline values: CDR1 MNHNY, CDR2 SVGAGI (reference sequence). With 6 bases clipped from V and 4 bases from J, the junction kept 7 bases outside the gene matches. The CDR3 has 15 amino acids. The CDR3 DNA sequence: TGTGCCAGCAGGGCGGGACAGGGGGCGCGGTACGAGCAGTACTTC. Translation: CASRAGQGARYEQYF.

J is TRBJ1-2 and V is TRBV6-6; perhaps TRBD1 as D (5 bases). The CDR3 loop spans 16 amino acids. CDR1 MNHNY and CDR2 SVGAGI come from the germline V gene (reference sequence). V was cut by 3 bases and J by 0 bases, with 14 bases left in between. CDR3 DNA sequence: TGTGCCAGCAGTTATGGGTTGCAGGGCGCTAACTATGGCTACACCTTC. Protein: CASSYGLQGANYGYTF.

This clone was found a few times. The J gene is TRBJ2-7, the V gene TRBV13; tentatively, D is TRBD1 (5 bases). This CDR3 comprises 11 residues. Trimming shortened V by 2 bases and J by 7 bases, and 6 bases separated the two germline ends. From germline, CDR1 is PRHDT and CDR2 FYEKMQ (reference sequence). The CDR3 coding sequence is TGTGCCAGCAGCTTAAGGGGAGAGCAGTACTTC. Its protein is CASSLRGEQYF.

A few counts support this clone. The CDR3 loop reads CASTTSRTGSHYEQYF. CDR3 in DNA: TGTGCCAGCACTACCTCCAGGACAGGGTCCCACTACGAGCAGTACTTC. The chain links TRBV27 to TRBJ2-7; 8 positions match TRBD1. The germline CDR1 and CDR2 sequences are MNHEY and SMNVEV (reference sequence). The CDR3 totals 16 residues. With 7 bases clipped from V and 3 bases from J, the junction kept 14 bases outside the gene matches.

This clone was observed a few times. The chain couples TRBV5-1 to TRBJ1-1; 8 bases are a match to TRBD1. CDR3 length equals 15 residues. The trim removed 0 bases at V and 4 bases at J, leaving 5 bases unmatched. The germline CDR1 and CDR2 sequences are SGHRS and YFSETQ. The CDR3 loop is CASSLGTGSTTEAFF. The DNA of the CDR3 is TGCGCCAGCAGCTTGGGGACAGGGTCGACCACTGAAGCTTTCTTT. Full variable domain (outside the CDR3, taken from reference TRBV5-1 and TRBJ1-1): KAGVTQTPRYLIKTRGQQVTLSCSPISGHRSVSWYQQTPGQGLQFLFEYFSETQRNKGNFPGRFSGRQFSNSRSEMNVSTLELGDSALYLCASSLGTGSTTEAFFGQGTRLTVV.

The chain links TRBV21-1 to TRBJ2-7; no check of the table's D call, TRBD2, against the DNA was made. TRBV21-1 is shown as a pseudogene. The CDR3 runs to 17 residues. DNA for the CDR3: TGTGCCAGCAGTAAAGAAGTCCTGCGGGGGGGTTCGTACGAGCAGTACTTC. This encodes CASSKEVLRGGSYEQYF.

The genes are TRBV19 and TRBJ2-5, with 7 bases identical to TRBD1. V lost 6 bases to trimming and J lost 2 bases; unmatched junction nucleotides: 6. This CDR3 has 14 amino acids. CDR1 is LNHDA, CDR2 SQIVND, per germline (reference sequence). The CDR3 is CASSSSGQQETQYF. For the CDR3, the DNA is TGTGCCAGTAGCTCCTCGGGACAGCAAGAGACCCAGTACTTC.

The chain is built from TRBV6-5 and TRBJ1-3; D unclear. Germline CDR1 MNHEY, CDR2 SVGAGI. Trimming cost V 6 bases and J 0 bases, with 12 bases left between them. The CDR3 is 15 residues long. The CDR3 DNA follows: TGTGCCAGCAGGGCTTTACCCAGCTCTGGAAACACCATATATTTT. Its translation is CASRALPSSGNTIYF.

This sequence joins TRBV19 and TRBJ1-1; D unresolved. Looked up from germline, CDR1 is LNHDA and CDR2 is SQIVND (reference sequence). The V end was cut by 3 bases, the J end by 2 bases, with 10 bases between. The CDR3 has 14 amino acids. The CDR3 here is CASSINAVNTEAFF. The CDR3 DNA sequence: TGTGCCAGTAGTATTAACGCGGTAAACACTGAAGCTTTCTTT.

The chain is built from TRBV5-1 and TRBJ2-3; weak D call: TRBD1 (5 bases). The CDR3 is 14 amino acids. Trimming took off 5 bases at V and 2 bases at J, with 12 bases between the two ends. Germline lookup yields CDR1 SGHRS and CDR2 YFSETQ. CDR3 loop: CASRIQGFTDTQYF. In nucleotides, the CDR3 is TGCGCCAGCAGAATTCAGGGATTCACAGATACGCAGTATTTT.

This clone was observed once. This rearrangement joins TRBV29-1 to TRBJ2-3, with D perhaps matching TRBD1 (5 bases). Germline V CDR1 and CDR2: SQVTM, ANQGSEA. V was cut by 4 bases and J by 0 bases, with 11 bases left in between. The CDR3 length is 14 residues. As DNA, the CDR3 is TGCAGCGTTGGTCGACAGTTGAGCACAGATACGCAGTATTTT. Protein sequence: CSVGRQLSTDTQYF.

The chain combines TRBV18 with TRBJ1-1, with D possibly being TRBD1 (5 bases). Trimming cost V 6 bases and J 3 bases, with 11 bases left between them. This CDR3 is built from 13 residues. Germline values: CDR1 KGHSH, CDR2 LQKENI. This CDR3 is CASSKTGDTEAFF. The CDR3 bases are TGTGCCAGCTCCAAAACAGGAGACACTGAAGCTTTCTTT.

This clone was detected only once. The genes are TRBV5-1 and TRBJ2-5; 9 bases match TRBD1. Germline V gene lookup returns CDR1 SGHRS and CDR2 YFSETQ. The CDR3 is made up of 15 amino acids. V lost 3 bases, J lost 5 bases, and 8 bases stayed unmatched. The CDR3 DNA reads TGCGCCAGCAGCTCGTACAGGGGGCTTGGGGAGACCCAGTACTTC. This encodes CASSSYRGLGETQYF.

The chain employs TRBV6-1 and TRBJ1-4; no firm D call. Trimming left V 2 bases short and J 6 bases short, with 13 bases between. The V gene's germline CDR1 is MNHNS and CDR2 SASEGT. The CDR3 is 15 amino acids. This chain's CDR3 is CASSERERRDEKLFF. The DNA for the CDR3 is TGTGCCAGCAGTGAAAGGGAGCGCCGGGATGAAAAACTGTTTTTT.

The J gene is TRBJ1-2, the V gene TRBV7-7, with D possibly matching TRBD1 (5 bases). Germline loops: CDR1 SSHAT, CDR2 FNYEAQ (reference sequence). The CDR3 covers 17 residues. Trimming stripped 2 bases from V and 0 bases from J, with 16 bases between. CDR3 loop: CASSLKGRTLTNYGYTF. CDR3 in DNA: TGTGCCAGCAGCTTAAAGGGACGGACCCTTACTAACTATGGCTACACCTTC.

The chain combines TRBV6-2 or TRBV6-3 with TRBJ1-1; no clear D. Trimming pared 3 bases from V and 0 bases from J, leaving 11 bases between. Germline V lookup: CDR1 MNHEY, CDR2 SVGEGT. This CDR3 contains 15 residues. As DNA, the CDR3 is TGTGCCAGCAGTTATGTTGGACCCCTGAACACTGAAGCTTTCTTT. The encoded protein is CASSYVGPLNTEAFF.

The chain carries TRBV5-1 and TRBJ2-5, with TRBD1 matching 10 bases. Losses at the gene ends were 6 bases for V and 2 bases for J; bases not matched to a gene: 4. In germline, CDR1 is SGHRS, CDR2 YFSETQ. CDR3 length: 14 residues. Written as DNA, the CDR3 is TGCGCCAGCAAAATGGGACAGGGGCAAGAGACCCAGTACTTC. Translation gives CASKMGQGQETQYF.

The rearrangement links TRBV3-1 (or the pseudogene TRBV3-2) to TRBJ1-1, with 7 bases fitting TRBD1. Germline lookup yields CDR1 LGHDT and CDR2 YNNKEL (reference sequence). The junction had 5 bases not matched to a gene; V was cut back by 6 bases and J by 1 base. The CDR3 extends over 14 amino acids. The CDR3 coding sequence is TGTGCCAGCAGAGACAGGGCAGGGAACACTGAAGCTTTCTTT. Translating gives CASRDRAGNTEAFF.

This clone is a singleton in its sample. The V and J genes are TRBV15 and TRBJ2-1, with D uncertain. The CDR3 loop spans 14 amino acids. CDR1 and CDR2 from the germline V gene are LNHNV and YYDKDF (reference sequence). V shed 1 base and J shed 2 bases, with 6 bases lying between them. The CDR3 sequence: CATSRVGTYNEQFF. In nucleotides, the CDR3 is TGTGCCACCAGCAGAGTGGGGACCTACAATGAGCAGTTCTTC.